The 17 T cell receptor beta chains below come from one sample, sequenced in a study of Graves' ophthalmopathy and Graves' hyperthyroidism. For repertoire sequencing, the TCR beta CDR3 regions were amplified from RNA transcripts. First-round RT-PCR employed HTBI primers, with a second-round multiplex PCR after it. TCRdb re-called the multiplex PCR reads through MiXCR, storing one row per CDR3 protein. The sample shows under 800,000 distinct CDR3 sequences, about a fifth of them seen only once. The sample consisted of peripheral blood. These receptors all come from a woman aged 18-35 years with stable Graves' hyperthyroidism. Some clones in this sample may be carry-over from other donors' samples.

The CDR3 nucleotides read TGTGCCAGCAGCTTAGAACCGGGACAGGGGGCCAAGACCCAGTACTTC. Protein sequence: CASSLEPGQGAKTQYF. The chain links TRBV11-2 to TRBJ2-5; TRBD1 aligns across 12 bases. Germline assignment: CDR1 SGHAT and CDR2 FQNNGV. After removal of 0 bases from V and 6 bases from J, the junction contained 5 bases not matched to a gene. This CDR3 has 16 amino acids.

This clonotype was observed a few times. The CDR3 sequence: CASSPFVGQGGNQPQHF. CDR3 nucleotides: TGTGCCAGCTCACCATTCGTCGGACAAGGGGGCAATCAGCCCCAGCATTTT. V is TRBV18 and J is TRBJ1-5; the D gene is possibly TRBD1 (5 bases). The germline V gene has CDR1 KGHSH and CDR2 LQKENI. V gave up 2 bases and J gave up 2 bases, with 16 bases separating them. This CDR3 contains 17 residues.

In its sample, this clonotype was seen many times. The chain is built from TRBV15 and TRBJ1-5, with D possibly TRBD1 on 6 matching bases. There are 15 residues in the CDR3. The V and J ends lost 0 bases and 6 bases respectively, with 12 bases between them. Germline-derived CDR1 and CDR2 are LNHNV and YYDKDF (reference sequence). CDR3 in amino acids: CATSRDPTRGQPQHF. The CDR3 DNA reads TGTGCCACCAGCAGAGATCCAACCAGGGGTCAGCCCCAGCATTTT.

This clonotype occurred a few times. The chain recombines TRBV11-1 with TRBJ1-5; D is possibly TRBD1 (5 bases). The ends were cut back, 7 bases at V and 6 bases at J, with 22 bases in the middle. Germline values: CDR1 SGHAT, CDR2 FQDESV (reference sequence). The CDR3 has 16 residues. The chain's CDR3 is CASTSPGPLLIQPQHF. The CDR3 region has the DNA TGTGCCAGCACCTCACCGGGACCGCTCTTGATTCAGCCCCAGCATTTT. Together with reference TRBV11-1 and TRBJ1-5, the CDR3 gives the full variable domain: EAEVAQSPRYKITEKSQAVAFWCDPISGHATLYWYRQILGQGPELLVQFQDESVVDDSQLPKDRFSAERLKGVDSTLKIQPAELGDSAMYLCASTSPGPLLIQPQHFGDGTRLSIL.

This clonotype was detected ten times or more. The chain employs TRBV6-2 or TRBV6-3 and TRBJ1-5, with D perhaps matching TRBD1 (5 bases). Trimming took 2 bases from V and 5 from J, leaving 25 bases between them. This CDR3 region has 19 residues. The germline CDR1 and CDR2 sequences are MNHEY and SVGEGT. The CDR3 DNA follows: TGTGCCAGCAGTTACAACTCCGCGACCTTTTCGGGGGGTCATCAGCCCCAGCATTTT. Amino acid sequence: CASSYNSATFSGGHQPQHF.

The J gene is TRBJ2-7, the V gene TRBV6-1; 7 bases match TRBD2. This CDR3 is built from 13 residues. CDR1 and CDR2 (germline): MNHNS, SASEGT. Losses at the gene ends were 10 bases for V and 0 bases for J; bases not matched to a gene: 6. The CDR3 sequence is CATTSLSSYEQYF. The CDR3 DNA is TGTGCCACGACTAGCCTGAGCTCCTACGAGCAGTACTTC.

In this sample, this clonotype turned up many times. The chain carries TRBV20-1 and TRBJ1-2; 8 nucleotides match TRBD1. This CDR3 comprises 14 residues. V lost 4 bases and J lost 5; bases outside the gene matches: 9. Germline CDR1 reads DFQATT; CDR2 reads SNEGSKA (reference sequence). DNA of the CDR3: TGCAGTGCTACCGGGACAGGAGGGTTTTATGGCTACACCTTC. Its translation is CSATGTGGFYGYTF.

There are many counts of this clonotype. The J gene is TRBJ1-2, the V gene TRBV6-2 or TRBV6-3, with 7 bases identical to TRBD1. The V gene's germline CDR1 is MNHEY and CDR2 SVGEGT. The trim removed 7 bases at V and 6 bases at J, leaving 11 bases unmatched. This CDR3 is 14 amino acids long. The CDR3 reads CASNPVRGRHGYTF. CDR3 nucleotides: TGTGCCAGCAATCCAGTGAGGGGGCGACATGGCTACACCTTC.

This chain links TRBV3-1 with TRBJ1-3; D remains ambiguous. CDR1 LGHDT and CDR2 YNNKEL come from the germline V gene (reference sequence). V shed 4 bases and J shed 12 bases, with 10 bases lying between them. The CDR3 contains 11 residues. Written as DNA, the CDR3 is TGTGCCAGCAGCCGGGAGGGTGGCATATATTTT. This encodes CASSREGGIYF.

The chain combines TRBV12-3 or TRBV12-4 with TRBJ2-5; a weak D match, TRBD1 (6 bases). V lost 6 bases and J 4 bases, leaving 18 bases between the germline ends. This CDR3 region has 15 residues. CDR3 residues: CASSLVRGGLETQYF. DNA for the CDR3: TGTGCCAGCAGCCTCGTCAGGGGCGGGTTAGAGACCCAGTACTTC.

This clonotype was counted many times. The V gene is TRBV20-1, the J gene TRBJ2-5; TRBD1 aligns across 8 bases. With V trimmed by 3 bases and J by 1 base, 16 bases remained unmatched. This CDR3 spans 18 amino acids. Germline V gives CDR1 DFQATT, CDR2 SNEGSKA (reference sequence). The CDR3 sequence: CSASGQGALMKGQETQYF. For the CDR3, the DNA is TGCAGTGCTAGTGGGCAGGGGGCCCTCATGAAGGGCCAAGAGACCCAGTACTTC.

This clonotype was observed many times. The J gene is TRBJ1-1, the V gene TRBV12-3 or TRBV12-4, with D unresolved. The CDR3 consists of 12 residues. V lost 1 base to trimming and J lost 6 bases, with 6 bases between them. The CDR3 DNA is TGTGCCAGCAGTTTAGGAGGATCTGAAGCTTTCTTT. Translating it yields CASSLGGSEAFF.

In this sample, this clonotype turned up many times. The V call is TRBV10-3, the J call TRBJ1-2, with D possibly being TRBD1 (5 bases). Trimming shortened V by 6 bases and J by 2 bases, and 7 bases separated the two germline ends. This CDR3 is 12 amino acids long. The germline gives CDR1 ENHRY, CDR2 SYGVKD. CDR3 amino acids: CAISRQNYGYTF. In nucleotides, the CDR3 is TGTGCCATCAGCAGACAGAACTATGGCTACACCTTC.

The sample holds many counts of this clonotype. CDR3: CATSRDVTRTVPYEQYF. The CDR3 DNA follows: TGTGCCACCAGCAGAGATGTCACACGGACCGTTCCCTACGAGCAGTACTTC. The V and J genes are TRBV15 and TRBJ2-7; D is unclear. The CDR3 runs 17 residues. The germline V gene has CDR1 LNHNV and CDR2 YYDKDF (reference sequence). The ends were cut back, 0 bases at V and 2 bases at J, with 17 bases in the middle.

This clonotype was seen at least ten times. V is TRBV15 and J is TRBJ1-6, with 9 positions matching TRBD1. The V segment lost 6 bases and the J segment 7 bases; nucleotides outside the gene matches: 4. The germline V gene encodes CDR1 LNHNV and CDR2 YYDKDF (reference sequence). This CDR3 is 14 amino acids long. The CDR3 here is CATRPGTGNSPLHF. Written as DNA, the CDR3 is TGTGCCACCAGGCCCGGGACAGGGAATTCACCCCTCCACTTT.

This clonotype was seen once. The chain combines TRBV15 with TRBJ1-4, with TRBD1 as a possible D gene (6 bases). Trimming left V 3 bases short and J 5 bases short, with 13 bases between. Looked up from germline, CDR1 is LNHNV and CDR2 is YYDKDF (reference sequence). This CDR3 region has 15 residues. CDR3 residues: CATSRSGTSNEKLFF. CDR3 sequence (DNA): TGTGCCACCAGCAGGTCCGGGACATCGAATGAAAAACTGTTTTTT.

A single count supports this clonotype. The genes are TRBV12-5 and TRBJ1-1; weak D call: TRBD1 (5 bases). V lost 5 bases and J lost 6, with 28 bases in between. CDR1 and CDR2 (germline): LGHNT, FRNRAP. CDR3 length: 18 amino acids. DNA for the CDR3: TGTGCTAGTGGTCACAGGTTTATCGGAATAGACTGGGACTCTGAAGCTTTCTTT. Its translation: CASGHRFIGIDWDSEAFF.